This TCR beta chain was observed in a study of radiation and T cells in renal cell carcinoma. Broader study findings: In blood, top tumor clones expanded by 2 weeks, shrinking by 4. Without pretreatment biopsies, baseline tumor clonotype presence was undetermined.

Indicated time point: blood 4 weeks post-SBRT, at nephrectomy. Treatment specified: 15 Gy SBRT to primary tumor, nephrectomy 4 weeks later. Nephrectomy followed 15 Gy stereotactic body radiation by 4 weeks. Blood was sampled at baseline, 2 weeks and 4 weeks after SBRT. This CDR3 spans 13 amino acids. Per the germline V gene, CDR1 is MNHEY and CDR2 is SVGAGI. Trimming removed 7 bases from V and 1 base from J; junction bases left unmatched: 3. Only in-frame clones appear in the TCRdb table, and some are missing; sequencing was by immunoSEQ multiplex PCR. The table shows about 86,000 clones, with roughly 80% occurring only once. As regards this clone: Its antigen is not known.

Source: blood, taken from a patient whose treatment included radiotherapy and nephrectomy. This sequence originates from a man in his fifties with renal cell carcinoma. J is TRBJ1-1 and V is TRBV6-5; 7 bases agree with TRBD1. CDR3 nucleotide sequence: TGTGCCAGCACTCGACAGGGGAACACTGAAGCTTTCTTT. Translating it yields CASTRQGNTEAFF.